Each of the 14 T cell receptor beta chains below was sequenced from the same sample in a study of cytomegalovirus exposure and HLA in healthy donors. The PCR used 60 Vbeta and 13 Jbeta primers. Sequencing used immunoSEQ multiplex PCR; TCRdb keeps in-frame clones, though not all of them. This table holds 85,000 to 100,000 clones, around 67% found once. The sequenced material came from PBMCs. These receptors all come from a human donor in good health.

V usage is TRBV5-6 and J usage is TRBJ1-2, with D possibly matching TRBD1 (6 bases). The V gene's germline CDR1 is SGHDT and CDR2 YYEEEE. Trimming pared 0 bases from V and 3 bases from J, leaving 9 bases between. The CDR3 has 14 amino acids. CDR3 protein: CASSLDQGHYGYTF. The CDR3 coding sequence is TGTGCCAGCAGCTTGGATCAGGGGCACTATGGCTACACCTTC.

This chain connects TRBV6-5 to TRBJ1-1; perhaps TRBD1 as D (5 bases). The V and J ends lost 6 bases and 8 bases respectively, with 10 bases between them. Per the germline V gene, CDR1 is MNHEY and CDR2 is SVGAGI. The CDR3 sequence is 11 residues long. CDR3 bases: TGTGCCAGCAGCACCCGGGGGGAAGCTTTCTTT. This sequence encodes CASSTRGEAFF.

The chain recombines TRBV19 with TRBJ1-6; D might be TRBD1 (6 bases). V was cut by 6 bases and J by 8 bases, with 29 bases left in between. Germline V gene data show CDR1 as LNHDA and CDR2 as SQIVND (reference sequence). CDR3 length equals 19 residues. In nucleotides, the CDR3 is TGTGCCAGTAGCCGACCTTCGAGGGCCGCAGGGACAAGTTATTCACCCCTCCACTTT. It yields the protein CASSRPSRAAGTSYSPLHF.

The rearrangement links TRBV2 to TRBJ1-2, with 7 bases aligning to TRBD1. The CDR3 loop spans 13 amino acids. Germline V gives CDR1 SNHLY, CDR2 FYNNEI. The ends lost 6 bases at V and 4 bases at J; junction bases unmatched: 5. The CDR3 coding sequence is TGTGCCAGCAGCGGAGGGGACAGCTATGGCTACACCTTC. Translated, it gives CASSGGDSYGYTF.

This chain connects TRBV7-3 to TRBJ2-7, with 10 bases fitting TRBD1. The germline CDR1 and CDR2 sequences are SGHTA and FQGTGA. J lost 3 bases, V lost 2 bases, and 13 bases had no gene match. The CDR3 runs to 18 residues. CDR3 protein: CASSLVAGGQGNRYEQYF. The CDR3 DNA sequence: TGTGCCAGCAGCTTAGTGGCTGGGGGACAGGGGAATCGCTACGAGCAGTACTTC. Looking up the rest from reference TRBV7-3 and TRBJ2-7 gives the full variable domain: GAGVSQTPSNKVTEKGKYVELRCDPISGHTALYWYRQSLGQGPEFLIYFQGTGAADDSGLPNDRFFAVRPEGSVSTLKIQRTERGDSAVYLCASSLVAGGQGNRYEQYFGPGTRLTVT.

This clone was seen just once. V and J are TRBV7-9 and TRBJ1-2; 7 positions match TRBD1. CDR1 SEHNR and CDR2 FQNEAQ come from the germline V gene (reference sequence). The V segment lost 4 bases and the J segment 6 bases; nucleotides outside the gene matches: 2. CDR3 length equals 12 residues. In DNA, the CDR3 is TGTGCCAGCAGCTCGACAGGGAATGGCTACACCTTC. Translated: CASSSTGNGYTF.

This clone occurred a few times. This sequence joins TRBV7-9 and TRBJ2-7; TRBD2 is a possible D gene (5 bases). Germline V lookup: CDR1 SEHNR, CDR2 FQNEAQ (reference sequence). The V end lost 5 bases, the J end lost 3 bases, and 11 bases lay between the germline ends. The CDR3 covers 13 residues. The CDR3 reads CASSAGNLYEQYF. CDR3 DNA: TGTGCCAGCAGCGCCGGGAACCTCTACGAGCAGTACTTC.

The chain's CDR3 is CASSLLGVYGYTF. CDR3 DNA sequence: TGTGCCAGCAGCTTACTAGGGGTCTATGGCTACACCTTC. The chain recombines TRBV13 with TRBJ1-2, with a possible D match to TRBD1 (5 bases). Trimming took off 2 bases at V and 4 bases at J, with 8 bases between the two ends. The CDR3 spans 13 residues. Germline CDR1 and CDR2: PRHDT and FYEKMQ (reference sequence).

This chain uses TRBV28 with TRBJ2-3; tentatively, D is TRBD2 (7 bases). This CDR3 has 14 amino acids. Germline lookup yields CDR1 MDHEN and CDR2 SYDVKM. V was cut by 6 bases and J by 3 bases, with 13 bases left in between. CDR3 loop: CASRRGGRTDTQYF. Here the CDR3 DNA reads TGTGCCAGCAGGAGGGGGGGGCGGACAGATACGCAGTATTTT.

This chain joins TRBV6-5 and TRBJ1-3, with 7 bases that match TRBD1. The CDR3 spans 16 residues. With 4 bases clipped from V and 0 bases from J, the junction kept 6 bases outside the gene matches. Looked up from germline, CDR1 is MNHEY and CDR2 is SVGAGI. The CDR3 here is CASSWDSSHSGNTIYF. CDR3 bases: TGTGCCAGCAGTTGGGACAGCAGCCACTCTGGAAACACCATATATTTT.

J is TRBJ1-5 and V is TRBV2; D is unclear. The CDR3 loop spans 15 amino acids. Germline V CDR1 and CDR2: SNHLY, FYNNEI. The V end lost 4 bases, the J end lost 0 bases, and 10 bases lay between the germline ends. DNA for the CDR3: TGTGCCAGCAGTGCACCGGGGTATAGCAATCAGCCCCAGCATTTT. Amino acids: CASSAPGYSNQPQHF.

This clone was recorded a few times. J is TRBJ1-4 and V is TRBV7-6; TRBD1 agrees at 7 bases. This CDR3 region has 15 residues. V lost 5 bases, J lost 1 base, and 4 bases stayed unmatched. Germline CDR1 reads SGHVS; CDR2 reads FNYEAQ. CDR3 nucleotide sequence: TGTGCCAGCAGCCGCGGGACAGAAACTAATGAAAAACTGTTTTTT. It yields the protein CASSRGTETNEKLFF.

The gene calls are TRBV4-2 and TRBJ2-1, with D possibly TRBD2 on 6 matching bases. Germline CDR1 reads LGHNA; CDR2 reads YNFKEQ. V gave up 0 bases and J gave up 4 bases, with 13 bases separating them. The CDR3 has 16 residues. CDR3 residues: CASSQDGGGDYNEQFF. As DNA, the CDR3 is TGTGCCAGCAGCCAAGATGGTGGAGGGGATTACAATGAGCAGTTCTTC.

CDR3 region: CASSSGLGRANYGYTF. CDR3 DNA sequence: TGTGCCAGCAGTTCAGGGCTGGGGAGGGCAAACTATGGCTACACCTTC. The chain couples TRBV6-5 to TRBJ1-2, with D possibly being TRBD1 (5 bases). CDR3 length equals 16 residues. Deletions cut 4 bases from V and 2 bases from J, with 17 bases between. Germline CDR1 and CDR2: MNHEY and SVGAGI.